The present T cell receptor beta chain was sequenced within a study of T-cell reconstitution after alpha-beta-depleted transplantation in children. Study-level results: By about two months after transplant, alpha-beta T cells reportedly arose from several hundred graft clones that had expanded. Recipient T cells and thymic progenitors that survived were the source of the high TCRbeta diversity seen at day 60 in some patients. Most T-cell counts and diversity one year after the transplant came from T cells that were newly produced.

Preparation of the TCRbeta library was carried out with unique molecular identifiers. Via MiXCR, TCRdb re-called the PCR reads, giving one row per CDR3 protein. The top ten hold around 15% of the sample, which has about 510,000 distinct CDR3 sequences, about an eighth seen once. The CDR3 has 13 residues. Germline CDR1 reads MGHRA; CDR2 reads YSYEKL. V was pared by 0 bases and J by 9 bases, with 11 bases between. Ten or more counts support this clonotype. Its antigen remains unidentified. The chain employs TRBV4-1 and TRBJ1-1; D perhaps matches TRBD1 (6 bases). This TCR was sampled from a female patient between 2 and 15 years old who had a stem cell transplant for aplastic anemia, so the T cells may come from the graft donor. The specimen was PBMCs, mostly from graft donor cells, collected 180 days after TCRalphabeta/CD19-depleted stem cell transplant. This CDR3 is CASSQDQGSKAFF. DNA of the CDR3: TGCGCCAGCAGCCAAGATCAGGGGTCAAAAGCTTTCTTT.